This TCR beta chain originates from a study of blood T cell repertoires in COVID-19. Study background: T cells, B-cell-depleted T cells, or PBMCs provided the cDNA or gDNA that served as material.

Germline V gene lookup returns CDR1 SNHLY and CDR2 FYNNEI. Germline trimming cut 3 bases from V and 8 bases from J; bases unmatched to any gene: 10. This CDR3 is built from 15 residues. In the authors' workflow: It was from reference gene primer amplification that nucleated cell counts were estimated. Profiling relied on immunoSEQ multiplex PCR, and the TCRdb table lists in-frame clones only, not all of them. That table supplies the V and J calls and clone size; D and trimming were determined from the DNA. This table has around 150,000 clones, 80% to 90% appearing once. This TCR was sampled from a woman aged 80 or over with acute or convalescent COVID-19. The sequenced sample was peripheral blood. The genes are TRBV2 and TRBJ2-3, with 8 bases lining up with TRBD2. CDR3 loop: CASSDGAGVLGTQYF. Written as DNA, the CDR3 is TGTGCCAGCAGTGATGGAGCGGGAGTGTTAGGTACGCAGTATTTT.